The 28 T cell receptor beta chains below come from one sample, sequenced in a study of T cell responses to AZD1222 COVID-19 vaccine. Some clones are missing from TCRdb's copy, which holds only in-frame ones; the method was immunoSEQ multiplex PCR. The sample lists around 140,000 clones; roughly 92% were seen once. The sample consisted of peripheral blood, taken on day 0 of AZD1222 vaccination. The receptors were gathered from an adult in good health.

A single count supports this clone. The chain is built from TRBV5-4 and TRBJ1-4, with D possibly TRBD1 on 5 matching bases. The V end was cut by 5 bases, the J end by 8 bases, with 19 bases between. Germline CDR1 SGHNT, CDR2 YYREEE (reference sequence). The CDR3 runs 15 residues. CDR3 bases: TGTGCCAGCAGGCCTACCGGGACGGGGGAAGAAAAACTGTTTTTT. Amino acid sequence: CASRPTGTGEEKLFF.

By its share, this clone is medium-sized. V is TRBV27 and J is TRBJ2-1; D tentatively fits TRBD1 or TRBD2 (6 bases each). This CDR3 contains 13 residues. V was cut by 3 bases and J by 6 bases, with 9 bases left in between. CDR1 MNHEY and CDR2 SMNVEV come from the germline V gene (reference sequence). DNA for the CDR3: TGTGCCAGCAGTTTGGGGGGCCCCAATGAGCAGTTCTTC. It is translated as CASSLGGPNEQFF.

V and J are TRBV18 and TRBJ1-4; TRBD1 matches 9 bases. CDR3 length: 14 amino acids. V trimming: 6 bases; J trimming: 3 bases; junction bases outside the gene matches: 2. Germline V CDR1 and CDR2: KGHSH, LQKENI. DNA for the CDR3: TGTGCCAGCTCTCGACAGGGGGCTAATGAAAAACTGTTTTTT. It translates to CASSRQGANEKLFF.

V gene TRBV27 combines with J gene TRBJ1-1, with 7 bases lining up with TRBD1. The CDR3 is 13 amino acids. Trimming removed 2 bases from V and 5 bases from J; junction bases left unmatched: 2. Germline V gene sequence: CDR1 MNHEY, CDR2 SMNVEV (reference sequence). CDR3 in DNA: TGTGCCAGCAGTTTAGACAGGGCGACTGAAGCTTTCTTT. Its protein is CASSLDRATEAFF.

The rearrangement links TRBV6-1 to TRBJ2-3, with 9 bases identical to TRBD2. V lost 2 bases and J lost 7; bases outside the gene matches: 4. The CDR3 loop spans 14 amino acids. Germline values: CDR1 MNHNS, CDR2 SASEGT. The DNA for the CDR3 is TGTGCCAGCAGTGAAAGGGCTAGCGGGAATACGCAGTATTTT. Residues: CASSERASGNTQYF.

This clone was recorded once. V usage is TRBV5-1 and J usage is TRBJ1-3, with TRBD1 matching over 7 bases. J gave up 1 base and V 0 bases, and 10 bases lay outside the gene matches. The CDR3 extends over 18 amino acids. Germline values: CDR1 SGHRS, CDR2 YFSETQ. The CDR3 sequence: CASSLEVIAGGSGNTIYF. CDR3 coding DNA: TGCGCCAGCAGCTTGGAAGTTATTGCAGGGGGGTCTGGAAACACCATATATTTT. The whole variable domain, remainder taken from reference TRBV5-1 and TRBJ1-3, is KAGVTQTPRYLIKTRGQQVTLSCSPISGHRSVSWYQQTPGQGLQFLFEYFSETQRNKGNFPGRFSGRQFSNSRSEMNVSTLELGDSALYLCASSLEVIAGGSGNTIYFGEGSWLTVV.

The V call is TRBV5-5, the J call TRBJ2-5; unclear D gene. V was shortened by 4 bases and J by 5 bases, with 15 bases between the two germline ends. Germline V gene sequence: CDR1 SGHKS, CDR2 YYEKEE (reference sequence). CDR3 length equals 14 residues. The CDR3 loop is CASSLHVGRETQYF. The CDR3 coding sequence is TGTGCCAGCAGCCTACACGTCGGACGGGAGACCCAGTACTTC.

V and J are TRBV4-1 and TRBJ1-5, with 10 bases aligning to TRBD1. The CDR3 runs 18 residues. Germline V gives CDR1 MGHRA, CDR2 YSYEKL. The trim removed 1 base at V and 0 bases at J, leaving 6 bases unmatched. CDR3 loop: CASSQAGTGVYSNQPQHF. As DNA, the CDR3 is TGCGCCAGCAGCCAAGCCGGGACAGGGGTCTATAGCAATCAGCCCCAGCATTTT.

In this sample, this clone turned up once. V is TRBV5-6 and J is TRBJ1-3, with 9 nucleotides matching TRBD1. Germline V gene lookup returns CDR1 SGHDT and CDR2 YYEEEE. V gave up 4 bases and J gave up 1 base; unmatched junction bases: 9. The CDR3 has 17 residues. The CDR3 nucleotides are TGTGCCAGCAGCCGAGCGGGACAGGGATTTTCTGGAAACACCATATATTTT. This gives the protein CASSRAGQGFSGNTIYF.

CDR3 nucleotides: TGTGCCAGTAGATCTGAGGGACGGAGGAGGACTGAAGCTTTCTTT. Residues: CASRSEGRRRTEAFF. The chain combines TRBV19 with TRBJ1-1; possible D gene TRBD1, 5 bases. V shed 6 bases and J shed 5 bases, with 19 bases lying between them. The CDR3 contains 15 residues. The germline CDR1 and CDR2 sequences are LNHDA and SQIVND (reference sequence).

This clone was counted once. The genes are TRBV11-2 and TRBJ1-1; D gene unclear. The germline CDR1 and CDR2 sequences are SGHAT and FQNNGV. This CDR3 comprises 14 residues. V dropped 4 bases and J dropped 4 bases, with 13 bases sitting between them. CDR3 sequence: CASSSLRRATEAFF. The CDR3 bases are TGTGCCAGCAGCTCGCTCAGACGGGCCACTGAAGCTTTCTTT.

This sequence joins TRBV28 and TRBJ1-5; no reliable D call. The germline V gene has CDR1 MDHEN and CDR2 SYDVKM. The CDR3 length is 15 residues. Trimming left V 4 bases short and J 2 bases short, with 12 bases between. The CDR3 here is CASSSPGEGNQPQHF. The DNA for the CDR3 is TGTGCCAGCAGTTCGCCCGGGGAAGGCAATCAGCCCCAGCATTTT.

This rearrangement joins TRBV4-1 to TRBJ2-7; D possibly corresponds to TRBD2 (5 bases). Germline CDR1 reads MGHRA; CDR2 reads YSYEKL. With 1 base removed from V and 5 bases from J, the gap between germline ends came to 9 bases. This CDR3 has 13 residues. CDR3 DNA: TGCGCCAGCAGCCAAGGGGGAGTCCACGAGCAGTACTTC. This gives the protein CASSQGGVHEQYF.

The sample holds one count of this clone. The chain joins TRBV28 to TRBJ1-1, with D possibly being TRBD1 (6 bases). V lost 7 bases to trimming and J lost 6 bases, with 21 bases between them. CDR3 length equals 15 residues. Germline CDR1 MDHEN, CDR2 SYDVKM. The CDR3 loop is CASTRGPGRGSEAFF. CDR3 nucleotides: TGTGCCAGCACACGGGGGCCAGGCAGGGGCTCTGAAGCTTTCTTT.

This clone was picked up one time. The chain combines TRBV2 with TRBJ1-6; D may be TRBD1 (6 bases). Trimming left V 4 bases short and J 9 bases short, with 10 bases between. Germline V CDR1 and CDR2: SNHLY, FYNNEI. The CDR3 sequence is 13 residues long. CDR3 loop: CASSVQGSSPLHF. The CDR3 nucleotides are TGTGCCAGCAGTGTTCAGGGGAGTTCACCCCTCCACTTT.

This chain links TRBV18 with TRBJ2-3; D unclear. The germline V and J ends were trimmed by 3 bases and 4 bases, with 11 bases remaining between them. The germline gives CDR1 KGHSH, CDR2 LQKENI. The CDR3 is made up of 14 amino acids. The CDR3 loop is CASSPSPRADTQYF. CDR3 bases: TGTGCCAGCTCACCCTCCCCTAGAGCAGATACGCAGTATTTT.

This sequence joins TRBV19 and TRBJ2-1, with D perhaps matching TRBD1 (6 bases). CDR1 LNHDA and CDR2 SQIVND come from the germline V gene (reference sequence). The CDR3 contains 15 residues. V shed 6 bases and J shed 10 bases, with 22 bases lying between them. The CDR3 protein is CASRAERTAPREQFF. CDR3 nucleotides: TGTGCCAGTAGAGCGGAGCGGACAGCCCCCAGGGAGCAGTTCTTC.

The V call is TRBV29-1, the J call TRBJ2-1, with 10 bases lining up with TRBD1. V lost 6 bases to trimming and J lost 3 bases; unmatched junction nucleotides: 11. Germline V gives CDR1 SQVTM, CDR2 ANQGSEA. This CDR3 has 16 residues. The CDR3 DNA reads TGCAGCGTAGGGGGGGACAGGGGCACGGACTACAATGAGCAGTTCTTC. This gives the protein CSVGGDRGTDYNEQFF.

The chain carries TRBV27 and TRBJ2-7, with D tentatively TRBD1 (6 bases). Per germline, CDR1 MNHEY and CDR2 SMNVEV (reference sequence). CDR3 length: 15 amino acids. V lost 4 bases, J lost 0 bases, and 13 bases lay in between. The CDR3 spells CASSSHRAGSYEQYF. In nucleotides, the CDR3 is TGTGCCAGCAGTTCGCACAGGGCAGGCTCCTACGAGCAGTACTTC.

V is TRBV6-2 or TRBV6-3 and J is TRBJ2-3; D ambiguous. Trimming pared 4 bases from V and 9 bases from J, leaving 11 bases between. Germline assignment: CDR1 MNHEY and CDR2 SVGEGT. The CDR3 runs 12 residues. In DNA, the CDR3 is TGTGCCAGCAGTTCTCGACTGGGCACGCAGTATTTT. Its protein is CASSSRLGTQYF.

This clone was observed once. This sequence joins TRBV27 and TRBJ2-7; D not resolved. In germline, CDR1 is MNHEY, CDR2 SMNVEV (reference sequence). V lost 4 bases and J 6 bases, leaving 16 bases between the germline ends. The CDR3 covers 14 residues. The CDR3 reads CASSSLGGDSEQYF. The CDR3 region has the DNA TGTGCCAGCAGTTCCCTAGGTGGGGATAGCGAGCAGTACTTC.

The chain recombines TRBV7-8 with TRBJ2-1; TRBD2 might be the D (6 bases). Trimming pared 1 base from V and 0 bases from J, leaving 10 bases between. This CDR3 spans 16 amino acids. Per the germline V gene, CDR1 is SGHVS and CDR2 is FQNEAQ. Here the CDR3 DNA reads TGTGCCAGCAGCTTAGGGAAGACTAGCTCCTACAATGAGCAGTTCTTC. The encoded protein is CASSLGKTSSYNEQFF.

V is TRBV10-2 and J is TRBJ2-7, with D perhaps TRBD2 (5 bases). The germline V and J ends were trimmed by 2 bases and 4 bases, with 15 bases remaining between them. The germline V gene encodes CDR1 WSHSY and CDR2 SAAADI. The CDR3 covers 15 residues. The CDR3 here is CASSEPWTRIYEQYF. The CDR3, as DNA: TGCGCCAGCAGTGAGCCCTGGACTCGAATTTACGAGCAGTACTTC.

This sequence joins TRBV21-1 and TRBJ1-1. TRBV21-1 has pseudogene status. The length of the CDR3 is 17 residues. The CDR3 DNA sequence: TGTGCCAGCAGCAAAGCTAGAAAGCGGAATGTGGACACTGAAGCTTTCTTT. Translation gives CASSKARKRNVDTEAFF.

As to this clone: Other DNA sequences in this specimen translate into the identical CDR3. The CDR3, as DNA: TGTGCCAGCAGTGACAGGGGGTACGAGCAGTACTTC. This encodes CASSDRGYEQYF. V and J are TRBV2 and TRBJ2-7; 7 nucleotides line up with TRBD1. J was trimmed by 4 bases and V by 3 bases; bases with no gene match: 0. The CDR3 runs to 12 residues. The germline gives CDR1 SNHLY, CDR2 FYNNEI.

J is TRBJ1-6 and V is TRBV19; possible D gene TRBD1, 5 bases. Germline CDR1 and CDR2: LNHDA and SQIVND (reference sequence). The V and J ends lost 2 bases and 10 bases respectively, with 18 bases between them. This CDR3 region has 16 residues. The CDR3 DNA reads TGTGCCAGTAGTATATGGCCCGGGGCTCTCCACTCACCCCTCCACTTT. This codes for CASSIWPGALHSPLHF.

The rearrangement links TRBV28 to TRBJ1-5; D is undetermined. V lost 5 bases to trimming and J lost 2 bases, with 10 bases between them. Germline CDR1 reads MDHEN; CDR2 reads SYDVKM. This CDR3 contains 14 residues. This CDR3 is CASSEYSGNQPQHF. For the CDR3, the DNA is TGTGCCAGCAGTGAATACAGCGGCAATCAGCCCCAGCATTTT.

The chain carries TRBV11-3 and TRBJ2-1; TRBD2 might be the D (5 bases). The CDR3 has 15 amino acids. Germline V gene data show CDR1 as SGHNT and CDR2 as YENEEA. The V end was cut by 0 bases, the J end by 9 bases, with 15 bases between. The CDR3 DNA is TGTGCCAGCAGCTTAGACCCGGGATCGGAAACTGAGCAGTTCTTC. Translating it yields CASSLDPGSETEQFF.